One T cell receptor beta chain is described in this entry. Its cognate antigen is unknown. This specimen belongs to a study of blood T cells in healthy people across ages. The study, taken as a whole, reports: Samples with more naive T cells showed higher observed beta diversity.

A sample-barcoded 5' primer and a J-beta primer mix were used in a second PCR of about 7 to 11 cycles. One entry per CDR3 protein results from TCRdb running MiXCR on the 5' RACE reads. The table includes hundreds of thousands of distinct CDR3 sequences, under 30% detected once. Donation came from healthy Caucasian individuals in Russia who were aged roughly 6 to 95. The V and J ends lost 5 bases and 4 bases respectively, with 19 bases between them. CDR1 is SGHRS, CDR2 YFSETQ, per germline. CDR3 length: 16 amino acids. The same sample was also used in a study of T cells of mothers and their children. That report adds: Per child, some 3 million TCR beta CDR3 reads were obtained, against over 9.5 million per mother. Slightly higher overlap, not significant, was seen in related mother-child pairs than in unrelated pairs.

The TCR sequence derives from a boy between 10 and 17 years old in good health. The chain uses TRBV5-1 and TRBJ2-1, with D uncertain. Sequencing input: blood. The CDR3 DNA follows: TGCGCCAGCAGTCATTCGGACCGATCCATTTACAATGAGCAGTTCTTC. Translation gives CASSHSDRSIYNEQFF.